This T cell receptor beta chain was sequenced in a study of T cell repertoires in cytomegalovirus infection (dated by TCRdb to the late 2010s). With respect to the entire study: The HLA type of each donor mattered for the analysis, because public TCR beta signatures pointed to carriage of CMV infection along with the matching HLA type.

The instrument was an Illumina HiSeq 1500. TCRdb cleaned the public reads at Q25 with fastp, built clones with MiXCR and kept in-frame beta chains. Each CDR3 protein gets just one entry, which takes the most common genes and DNA from the rows behind it. The sample has around 240,000 distinct CDR3 sequences on record, about 23% of them singletons. Clones ranked in the top ten supply roughly 18% of the sample. Note on this clonotype: Its specific antigen is unknown. No base quality information exists; no much larger clone differs at one position.

CDR1 and CDR2 (DFQATT, SNEGSKA) derive from the germline V gene (reference sequence). The CDR3 holds 12 amino acids from the cysteine to the phenylalanine. Only the CDR3 DNA is retained, 36 bases long and in frame from the first base. Relative to germline, V is 0 bases shorter and J is 6 bases shorter, with 5 bases between their ends. Results and caveats for the whole study, not just this receptor: Carriers of CMV infection plus the relevant HLA type were discriminated by the cumulative frequency of public TCR beta family members in the study cohort and in an independent roughly 370-donor cohort. In the ex vivo response, HLA-C-restricted CMV-specific TCR beta clonotypes were dominant, and in two of eight donors the single most frequent clonotype came from this HLA-C-restricted group.

The source of this sequence is a human donor in good health (CMV status not recorded). Some clones in this sample may be carry-over from other donors' samples. Source material: CD8+ T cells from PBMCs. The receptor chain draws on TRBV20-1 and TRBJ2-2; the D gene cannot be resolved reliably. The CDR3 protein: CSARDISGELFF. The DNA reads TGCAGTGCTAGAGATATCTCCGGGGAGCTGTTTTTT.